The 5 T cell receptor beta chains below come from one sample, sequenced in a study of blood T cell repertoires in COVID-19. Measured with immunoSEQ multiplex PCR; TCRdb has only the in-frame clones, and not every one. The sample shows about 58,000 clones, around 91% of them seen only once. The sample taken for sequencing was peripheral blood. These receptors all come from a woman aged 60-75 years with active COVID-19.

The chain is built from TRBV5-3 and TRBJ2-1; 12 nucleotides align to TRBD2. TRBV5-3 carries the ORF label, with uncertain function. The length of the CDR3 is 16 residues. V shed 4 bases and J 1 base; nucleotides not matched to a gene: 3. CDR3 DNA: TGTGCCAGAAGCCCTAGCGGGGGGGCTTCCTACAATGAGCAGTTCTTC. Amino acid sequence: CARSPSGGASYNEQFF.

This chain uses TRBV11-3 with TRBJ2-1; 8 nucleotides agree with TRBD2. V shed 5 bases and J 6 bases; nucleotides not matched to a gene: 3. There are 13 residues in the CDR3. Germline CDR1 reads SGHNT; CDR2 reads YENEEA. In DNA form, the CDR3 reads TGTGCCAGCAGCCCCCGGGGGGGCAATGAGCAGTTCTTC. Its protein product is CASSPRGGNEQFF.

This sequence joins TRBV19 and TRBJ2-3, with 9 positions matching TRBD1. The CDR3 extends over 15 amino acids. Germline CDR1 and CDR2: LNHDA and SQIVND (reference sequence). V lost 10 bases, J lost 2 bases, and 10 bases stayed unmatched. In DNA form, the CDR3 reads TGTGCCACAACCGACAGGGGGTTCGCCACAGATACGCAGTATTTT. Translation: CATTDRGFATDTQYF. The full variable domain, with the rest looked up from reference TRBV19 and TRBJ2-3, is DGGITQSPKYLFRKEGQNVTLSCEQNLNHDAMYWYRQDPGQGLRLIYYSQIVNDFQKGDIAEGYSVSREKKESFPLTVTSAQKNPTAFYLCATTDRGFATDTQYFGPGTRLTVL.

The chain has TRBV7-2 and TRBJ1-1; D possibly corresponds to TRBD1 (6 bases). The CDR3 covers 15 residues. V lost 5 bases and J 4 bases, leaving 17 bases between the germline ends. Germline V gives CDR1 SGHTA, CDR2 FQGNSA. The CDR3 reads CASSADRTSGTEAFF. CDR3 sequence (DNA): TGTGCCAGCAGCGCGGACAGAACGAGCGGCACTGAAGCTTTCTTT.

The CDR3 bases are TGCAGCGCTGAGGCAGGAAGTAAACTGTTTTTT. It codes for CSAEAGSKLFF. The rearrangement uses TRBV29-1 and TRBJ1-4; the D is unclear. The CDR3 is made up of 11 amino acids. Germline CDR1 reads SQVTM; CDR2 reads ANQGSEA. Trimming shortened V by 7 bases and J by 11 bases, and 14 bases separated the two germline ends.